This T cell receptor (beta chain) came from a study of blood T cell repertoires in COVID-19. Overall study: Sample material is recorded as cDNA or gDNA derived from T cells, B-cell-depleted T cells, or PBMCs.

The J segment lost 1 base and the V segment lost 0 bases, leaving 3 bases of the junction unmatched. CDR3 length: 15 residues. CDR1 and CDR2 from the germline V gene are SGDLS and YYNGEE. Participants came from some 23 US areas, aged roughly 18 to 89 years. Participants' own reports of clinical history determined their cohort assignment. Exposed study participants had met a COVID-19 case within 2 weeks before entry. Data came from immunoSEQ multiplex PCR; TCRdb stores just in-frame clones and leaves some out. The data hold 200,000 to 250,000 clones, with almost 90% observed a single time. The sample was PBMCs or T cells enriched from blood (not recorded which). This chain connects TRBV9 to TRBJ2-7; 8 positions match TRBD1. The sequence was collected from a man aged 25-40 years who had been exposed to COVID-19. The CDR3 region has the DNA TGTGCCAGCAGCGTAGCAGGGGGCGATTCCTACGAGCAGTACTTC. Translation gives CASSVAGGDSYEQYF.